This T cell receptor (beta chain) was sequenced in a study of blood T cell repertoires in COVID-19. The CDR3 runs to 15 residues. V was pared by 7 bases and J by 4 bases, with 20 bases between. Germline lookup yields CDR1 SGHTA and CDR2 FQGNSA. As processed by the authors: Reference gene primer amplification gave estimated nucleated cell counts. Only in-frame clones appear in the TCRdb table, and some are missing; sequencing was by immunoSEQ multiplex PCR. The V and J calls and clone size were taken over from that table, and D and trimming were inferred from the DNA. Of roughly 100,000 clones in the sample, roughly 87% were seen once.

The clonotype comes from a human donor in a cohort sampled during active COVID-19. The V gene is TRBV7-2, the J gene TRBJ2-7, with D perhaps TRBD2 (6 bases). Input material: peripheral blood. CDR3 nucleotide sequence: TGTGCCAGCACCTATTCGGGCGGGGCCCCTTACGAGCAGTACTTC. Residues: CASTYSGGAPYEQYF.